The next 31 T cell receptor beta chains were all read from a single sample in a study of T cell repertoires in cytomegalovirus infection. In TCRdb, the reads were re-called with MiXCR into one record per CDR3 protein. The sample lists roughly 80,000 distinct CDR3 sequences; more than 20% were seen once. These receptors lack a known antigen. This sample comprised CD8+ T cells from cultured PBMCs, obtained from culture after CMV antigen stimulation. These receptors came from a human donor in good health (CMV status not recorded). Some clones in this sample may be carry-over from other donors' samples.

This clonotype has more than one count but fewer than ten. CDR3 DNA: TGTGCCAGCAGCTCGCTGGGGACAGACTACGAGCAGTACTTC. This codes for CASSSLGTDYEQYF. The V call is TRBV11-2, the J call TRBJ2-7; 7 bases fit TRBD1. Trimming at V came to 4 bases and at J to 3 bases, leaving 6 bases not matched to a gene. There are 14 residues in the CDR3. Germline loops: CDR1 SGHAT, CDR2 FQNNGV.

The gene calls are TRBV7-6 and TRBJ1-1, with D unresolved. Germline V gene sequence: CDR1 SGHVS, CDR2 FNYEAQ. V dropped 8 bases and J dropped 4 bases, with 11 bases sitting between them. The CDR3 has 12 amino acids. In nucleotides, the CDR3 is TGTGCCAGCGCCGGGGAGGGCACTGAAGCTTTCTTT. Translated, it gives CASAGEGTEAFF.

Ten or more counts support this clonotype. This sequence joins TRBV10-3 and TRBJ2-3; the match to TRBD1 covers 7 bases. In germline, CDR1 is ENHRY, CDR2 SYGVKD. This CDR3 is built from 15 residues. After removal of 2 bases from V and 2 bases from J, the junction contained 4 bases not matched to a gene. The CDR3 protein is CAISEPDRDTDTQYF. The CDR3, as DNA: TGTGCCATCAGTGAGCCAGACAGGGACACAGATACGCAGTATTTT.

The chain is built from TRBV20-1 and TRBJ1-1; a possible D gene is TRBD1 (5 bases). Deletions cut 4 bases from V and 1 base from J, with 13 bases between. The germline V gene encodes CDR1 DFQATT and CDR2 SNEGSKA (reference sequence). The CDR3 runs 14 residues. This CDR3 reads CSAKMGLRNTEAFF. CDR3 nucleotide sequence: TGCAGTGCTAAGATGGGACTCAGGAACACTGAAGCTTTCTTT.

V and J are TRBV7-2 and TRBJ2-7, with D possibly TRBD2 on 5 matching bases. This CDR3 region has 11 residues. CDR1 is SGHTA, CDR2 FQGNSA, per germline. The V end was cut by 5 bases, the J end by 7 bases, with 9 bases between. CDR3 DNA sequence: TGTGCCAGCAGCGCCGCGGGTGAGCAGTACTTC. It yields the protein CASSAAGEQYF.

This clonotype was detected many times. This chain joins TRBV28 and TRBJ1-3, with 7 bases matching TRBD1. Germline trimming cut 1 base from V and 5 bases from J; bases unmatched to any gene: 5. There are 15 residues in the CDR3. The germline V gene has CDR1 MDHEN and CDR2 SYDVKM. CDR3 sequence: CASSLSGTVRNTIYF. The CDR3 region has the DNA TGTGCCAGCAGTTTATCTGGGACAGTTAGAAACACCATATATTTT. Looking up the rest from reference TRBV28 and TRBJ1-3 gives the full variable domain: DVKVTQSSRYLVKRTGEKVFLECVQDMDHENMFWYRQDPGLGLRLIYFSYDVKMKEKGDIPEGYSVSREKKERFSLILESASTNQTSMYLCASSLSGTVRNTIYFGEGSWLTVV.

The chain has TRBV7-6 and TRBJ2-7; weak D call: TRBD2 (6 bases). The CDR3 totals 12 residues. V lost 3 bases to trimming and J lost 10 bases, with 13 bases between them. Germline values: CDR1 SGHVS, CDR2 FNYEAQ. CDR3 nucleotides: TGTGCCAGCAGCTTCGGGGACTTCACCCAGTACTTC. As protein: CASSFGDFTQYF. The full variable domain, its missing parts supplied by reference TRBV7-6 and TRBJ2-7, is GAGVSQSPRYKVTKRGQDVALRCDPISGHVSLYWYRQALGQGPEFLTYFNYEAQQDKSGLPNDRFSAERPEGSISTLTIQRTEQRDSAMYRCASSFGDFTQYFGPGTRLTVT.

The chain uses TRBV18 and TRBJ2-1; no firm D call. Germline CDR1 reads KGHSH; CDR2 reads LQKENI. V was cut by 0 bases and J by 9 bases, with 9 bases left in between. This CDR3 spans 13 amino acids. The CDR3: CASSPPASPEQFF. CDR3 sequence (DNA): TGTGCCAGCTCACCACCGGCCAGCCCTGAGCAGTTCTTC.

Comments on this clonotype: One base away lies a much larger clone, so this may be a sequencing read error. The CDR3 DNA follows: TGTGCCAGCAGCTTAGTCCCGGGATTCGACACTGAAGCTTTCTTT. It yields the protein CASSLVPGFDTEAFF. J is TRBJ1-1 and V is TRBV7-8; D call uncertain. The germline V gene encodes CDR1 SGHVS and CDR2 FQNEAQ. Deletions cut 1 base from V and 3 bases from J, with 12 bases between. The CDR3 spans 15 residues.

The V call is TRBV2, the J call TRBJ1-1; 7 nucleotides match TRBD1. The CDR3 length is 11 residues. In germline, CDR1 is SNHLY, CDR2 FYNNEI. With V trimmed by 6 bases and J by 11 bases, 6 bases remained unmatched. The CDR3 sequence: CASRDRVYAFF. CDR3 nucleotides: TGTGCCAGCAGAGACAGGGTTTATGCTTTCTTT.

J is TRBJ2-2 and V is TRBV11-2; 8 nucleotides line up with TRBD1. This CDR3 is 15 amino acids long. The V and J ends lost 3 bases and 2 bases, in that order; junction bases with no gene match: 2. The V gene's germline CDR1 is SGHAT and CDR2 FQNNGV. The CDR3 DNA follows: TGTGCCAGCAGCTTGACAGGGGTAAACACCGGGGAGCTGTTTTTT. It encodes CASSLTGVNTGELFF.

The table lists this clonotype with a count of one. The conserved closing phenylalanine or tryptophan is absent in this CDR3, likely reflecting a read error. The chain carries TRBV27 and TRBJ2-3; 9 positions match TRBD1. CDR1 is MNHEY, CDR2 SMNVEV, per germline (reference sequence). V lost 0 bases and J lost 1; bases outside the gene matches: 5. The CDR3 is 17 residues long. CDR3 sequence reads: CASSLSRTGEGTDTQYY. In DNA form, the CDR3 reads TGTGCCAGCAGTTTATCTAGGACAGGGGAAGGCACAGATACGCAGTATTAT.

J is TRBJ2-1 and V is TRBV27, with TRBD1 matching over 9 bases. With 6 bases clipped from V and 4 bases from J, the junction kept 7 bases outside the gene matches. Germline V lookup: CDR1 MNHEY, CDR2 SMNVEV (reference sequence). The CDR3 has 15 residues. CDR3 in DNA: TGTGCCAGCAGACACCGGGACAGGGTGTACAATGAGCAGTTCTTC. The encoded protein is CASRHRDRVYNEQFF.

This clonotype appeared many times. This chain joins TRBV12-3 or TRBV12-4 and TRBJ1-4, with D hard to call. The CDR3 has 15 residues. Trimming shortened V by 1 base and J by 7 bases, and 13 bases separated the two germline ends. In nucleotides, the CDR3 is TGTGCCAGCAGTTTAGGGACGGGCTTGGGTGAAAAACTGTTTTTT. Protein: CASSLGTGLGEKLFF.

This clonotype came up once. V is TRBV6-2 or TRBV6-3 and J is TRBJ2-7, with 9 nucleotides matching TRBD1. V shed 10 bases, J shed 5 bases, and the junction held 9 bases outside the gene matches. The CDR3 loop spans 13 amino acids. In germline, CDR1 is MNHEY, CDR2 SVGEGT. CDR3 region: CATTGGAANEQYF. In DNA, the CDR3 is TGTGCCACCACAGGGGGCGCGGCGAACGAGCAGTACTTC.

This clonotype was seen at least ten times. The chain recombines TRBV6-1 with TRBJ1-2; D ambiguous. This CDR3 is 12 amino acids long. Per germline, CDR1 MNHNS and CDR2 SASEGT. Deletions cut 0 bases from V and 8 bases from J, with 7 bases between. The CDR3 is CASSEAVWGYTF. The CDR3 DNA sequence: TGTGCCAGCAGTGAAGCTGTATGGGGCTACACCTTC.

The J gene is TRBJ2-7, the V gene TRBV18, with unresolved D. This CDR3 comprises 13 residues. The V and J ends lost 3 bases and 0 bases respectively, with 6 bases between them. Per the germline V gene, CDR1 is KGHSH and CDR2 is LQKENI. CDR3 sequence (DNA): TGTGCCAGCTCACCGCCTACCTCCTACGAGCAGTACTTC. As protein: CASSPPTSYEQYF.

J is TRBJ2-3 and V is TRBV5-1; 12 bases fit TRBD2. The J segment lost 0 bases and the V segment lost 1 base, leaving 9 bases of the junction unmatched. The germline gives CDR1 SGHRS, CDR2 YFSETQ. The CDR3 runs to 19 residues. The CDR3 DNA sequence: TGCGCCAGCAGCTTGAGACCTAGCGGGAGGGAGAGGAGCACAGATACGCAGTATTTT. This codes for CASSLRPSGRERSTDTQYF. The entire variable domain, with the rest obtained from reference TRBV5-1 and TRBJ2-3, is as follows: KAGVTQTPRYLIKTRGQQVTLSCSPISGHRSVSWYQQTPGQGLQFLFEYFSETQRNKGNFPGRFSGRQFSNSRSEMNVSTLELGDSALYLCASSLRPSGRERSTDTQYFGPGTRLTVL.

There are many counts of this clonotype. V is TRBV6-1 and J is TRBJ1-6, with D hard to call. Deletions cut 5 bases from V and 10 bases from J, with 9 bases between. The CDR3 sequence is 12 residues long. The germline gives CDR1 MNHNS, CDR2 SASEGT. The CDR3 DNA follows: TGTGCCAGCAGTTATGGGGTCTCACCCCTCCACTTT. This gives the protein CASSYGVSPLHF.

The CDR3 region is CATSRYGSGGDSTDTQYF. The CDR3 nucleotides are TGTGCCACCAGCAGATACGGGTCCGGGGGCGACAGCACAGATACGCAGTATTTT. This chain connects TRBV15 to TRBJ2-3; D tentatively reads TRBD1 or TRBD2 (6 bases each). The V and J ends lost 2 bases and 0 bases respectively, with 18 bases between them. Germline CDR1 is LNHNV and CDR2 is YYDKDF (reference sequence). The CDR3 contains 18 residues.

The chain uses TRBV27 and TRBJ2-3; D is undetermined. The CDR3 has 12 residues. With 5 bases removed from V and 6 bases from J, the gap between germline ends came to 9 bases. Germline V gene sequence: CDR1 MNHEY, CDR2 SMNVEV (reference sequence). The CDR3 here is CASSPSSDTQYF. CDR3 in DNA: TGTGCCAGCAGTCCATCCTCCGATACGCAGTATTTT.

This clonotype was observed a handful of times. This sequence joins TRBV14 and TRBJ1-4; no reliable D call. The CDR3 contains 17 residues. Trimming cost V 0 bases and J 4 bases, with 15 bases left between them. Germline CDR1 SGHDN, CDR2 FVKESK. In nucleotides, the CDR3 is TGTGCCAGCAGCCAAGAGCCGCACCGGGCCATTAATGAAAAACTGTTTTTT. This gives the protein CASSQEPHRAINEKLFF.

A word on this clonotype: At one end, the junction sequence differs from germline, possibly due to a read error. The CDR3 spells CAGSSGQGEAYEQYF. CDR3 nucleotides: TGTGCCGGCAGTTCTGGACAGGGGGAAGCCTACGAGCAGTACTTC. V is TRBV28 and J is TRBJ2-7; 10 bases agree with TRBD1. The CDR3 is 15 amino acids. CDR1 MDHEN and CDR2 SYDVKM come from the germline V gene.

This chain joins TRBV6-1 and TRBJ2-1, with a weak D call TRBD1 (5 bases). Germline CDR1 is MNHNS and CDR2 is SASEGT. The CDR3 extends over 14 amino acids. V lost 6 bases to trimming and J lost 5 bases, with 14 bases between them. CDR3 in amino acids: CASSLGAENNEQFF. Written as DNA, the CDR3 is TGTGCCAGCAGCCTTGGGGCAGAGAACAATGAGCAGTTCTTC.

CDR3 in DNA: TGCGCCAGCAGCTTCCGGGGGGAGAACACTGAAGCTTTCTTT. This sequence encodes CASSFRGENTEAFF. The V gene is TRBV5-1, the J gene TRBJ1-1, with D possibly matching TRBD1 (5 bases). Trimming pared 2 bases from V and 1 base from J, leaving 9 bases between. CDR1 and CDR2 from the germline V gene are SGHRS and YFSETQ. This CDR3 is 14 amino acids long.

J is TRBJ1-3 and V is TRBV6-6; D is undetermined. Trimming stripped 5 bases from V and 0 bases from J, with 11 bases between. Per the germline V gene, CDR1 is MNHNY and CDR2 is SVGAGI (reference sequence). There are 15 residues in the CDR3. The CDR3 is CASSKTHPSGNTIYF. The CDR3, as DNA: TGTGCCAGCAGTAAGACTCATCCCTCTGGAAACACCATATATTTT.

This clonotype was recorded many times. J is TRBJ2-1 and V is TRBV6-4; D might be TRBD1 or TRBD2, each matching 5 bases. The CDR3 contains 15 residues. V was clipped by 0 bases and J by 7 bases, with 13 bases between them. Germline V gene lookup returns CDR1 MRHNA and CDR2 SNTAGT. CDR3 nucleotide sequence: TGTGCCAGCAGTGACTCGGAAAGGGGAGTGAATGAGCAGTTCTTC. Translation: CASSDSERGVNEQFF.

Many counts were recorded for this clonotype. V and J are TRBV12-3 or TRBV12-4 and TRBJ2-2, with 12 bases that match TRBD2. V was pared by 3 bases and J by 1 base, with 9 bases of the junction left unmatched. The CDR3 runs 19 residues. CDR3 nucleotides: TGTGCCAGCAGTTTCGGGCTAGCGGGGGGGATACTGAACACCGGGGAGCTGTTTTTT. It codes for CASSFGLAGGILNTGELFF.

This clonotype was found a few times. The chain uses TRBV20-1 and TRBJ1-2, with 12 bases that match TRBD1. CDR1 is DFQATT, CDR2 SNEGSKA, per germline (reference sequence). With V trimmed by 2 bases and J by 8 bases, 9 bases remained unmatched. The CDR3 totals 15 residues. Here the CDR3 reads CSARSPGQGAQGYTF. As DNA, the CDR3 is TGCAGTGCTAGATCTCCGGGACAGGGGGCGCAGGGCTACACCTTC.

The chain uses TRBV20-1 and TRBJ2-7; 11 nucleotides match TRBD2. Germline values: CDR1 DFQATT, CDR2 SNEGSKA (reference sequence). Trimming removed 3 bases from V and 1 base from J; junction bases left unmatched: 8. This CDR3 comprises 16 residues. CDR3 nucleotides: TGCAGTGCTAGGCCCTTACTAGCGGGGGAGTCCTACGAGCAGTACTTC. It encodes CSARPLLAGESYEQYF.

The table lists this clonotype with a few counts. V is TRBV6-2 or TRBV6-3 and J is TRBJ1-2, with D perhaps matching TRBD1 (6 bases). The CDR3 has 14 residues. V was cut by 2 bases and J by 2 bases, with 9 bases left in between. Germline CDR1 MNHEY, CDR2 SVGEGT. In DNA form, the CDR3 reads TGTGCCAGCAGTTACGGGGGCTTCAACTATGGCTACACCTTC. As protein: CASSYGGFNYGYTF.